Below are 14 T cell receptor beta chains sequenced from a single sample in a study of cytomegalovirus exposure and HLA in healthy donors. PCR employed 60 Vbeta and 13 Jbeta primers. TCRdb's copy holds only in-frame clones and misses some; the assay was immunoSEQ multiplex PCR. The sample lists fewer than 70,000 clones; about 70% were seen once. Sequencing was done on a sample of PBMCs. The receptor set was obtained from a woman in her 30s in good health and CMV-seronegative.

This chain joins TRBV5-4 and TRBJ2-1, with D maybe TRBD1 (5 bases). The CDR3 covers 14 residues. In germline, CDR1 is SGHNT, CDR2 YYREEE (reference sequence). The V and J ends lost 3 bases and 6 bases respectively, with 13 bases between them. As DNA, the CDR3 is TGTGCCAGCAGCTCCCCGCCAGGGTCCAATGAGCAGTTCTTC. This gives the protein CASSSPPGSNEQFF. Looking up the rest from reference TRBV5-4 and TRBJ2-1 gives the full variable domain: ETGVTQSPTHLIKTRGQQVTLRCSSQSGHNTVSWYQQALGQGPQFIFQYYREEENGRGNFPPRFSGLQFPNYSSELNVNALELDDSALYLCASSSPPGSNEQFFGPGTRLTVL.

This chain joins TRBV7-9 and TRBJ1-2, with TRBD1 matching 7 bases. CDR1 and CDR2 (germline): SEHNR, FQNEAQ (reference sequence). With V trimmed by 4 bases and J by 4 bases, 9 bases remained unmatched. This CDR3 is 15 amino acids long. The CDR3 DNA is TGTGCCAGCAGCTCTCCGACAGGGAGACTCTATGGCTACACCTTC. Protein: CASSSPTGRLYGYTF.

The chain uses TRBV18 and TRBJ2-3; 8 bases align to TRBD2. CDR3 length: 15 residues. Germline CDR1 and CDR2: KGHSH and LQKENI. J was trimmed by 0 bases and V by 6 bases; bases with no gene match: 5. CDR3 in amino acids: CASSISGGSTDTQYF. The CDR3 DNA is TGTGCCAGCTCTATATCGGGGGGGAGCACAGATACGCAGTATTTT. Based on the CDR3 plus reference TRBV18 and TRBJ2-3, the full variable domain is NAGVMQNPRHLVRRRGQEARLRCSPMKGHSHVYWYRQLPEEGLKFMVYLQKENIIDESGMPKERFSAEFPKEGPSILRIQQVVRGDSAAYFCASSISGGSTDTQYFGPGTRLTVL.

The chain combines TRBV6-5 with TRBJ2-7; maybe TRBD1 (6 bases). The germline V gene has CDR1 MNHEY and CDR2 SVGAGI. Trimming pared 6 bases from V and 5 bases from J, leaving 14 bases between. The CDR3 runs 13 residues. Written as DNA, the CDR3 is TGTGCCAGCAGAAATACAGGGAGACACGAGCAGTACTTC. This translates into CASRNTGRHEQYF.

As regards this clone: Here the CDR3 omits its conserved ending phenylalanine or tryptophan, so a read error is the likely source. The chain joins TRBV5-4 to TRBJ2-3; 11 bases agree with TRBD1. This CDR3 region has 17 residues. The V gene's germline CDR1 is SGHNT and CDR2 YYREEE (reference sequence). J gave up 5 bases and V 4 bases, and 12 bases lay outside the gene matches. The CDR3 region is CASSLDGTGGIGDTQYV. The DNA for the CDR3 is TGTGCCAGCAGCCTAGACGGGACAGGGGGAATAGGAGATACGCAGTATGTT.

The chain is built from TRBV6-4 and TRBJ1-2, with a weak D call TRBD1 (6 bases). Germline CDR1 and CDR2: MRHNA and SNTAGT. Between the trimmed V and J ends, which lost 6 bases and 8 bases, there was a span of 19 bases. The CDR3 sequence is 14 residues long. The CDR3 nucleotides read TGTGCCAGCAGGGAATACCGGGACACCCTGGGCTACACCTTC. Translated, it gives CASREYRDTLGYTF.

This clone was seen only once. The genes are TRBV5-1 and TRBJ1-2; no clear D gene. The germline V gene encodes CDR1 SGHRS and CDR2 YFSETQ. The CDR3 totals 12 residues. V was pared by 0 bases and J by 8 bases, with 8 bases between. The CDR3 sequence: CASSLDTNGYTF. The CDR3 DNA reads TGCGCCAGCAGCTTGGACACAAACGGCTACACCTTC.

This clone was recorded a few times. J is TRBJ1-1 and V is TRBV6-5, with D perhaps TRBD1 (5 bases). The V gene's germline CDR1 is MNHEY and CDR2 SVGAGI. The CDR3 is 12 amino acids. The germline V and J ends were trimmed by 6 bases and 6 bases, with 11 bases remaining between them. The CDR3 is CASRSGYSEAFF. CDR3 in DNA: TGTGCCAGCAGATCAGGGTATTCTGAAGCTTTCTTT.

The V gene is TRBV2, the J gene TRBJ2-7, with TRBD2 matching 14 bases. The V segment lost 7 bases and the J segment 2 bases; nucleotides outside the gene matches: 10. Germline V gene data show CDR1 as SNHLY and CDR2 as FYNNEI. This CDR3 has 17 amino acids. This CDR3 reads CASNSKRTSGGPYEQYF. The CDR3 region has the DNA TGTGCCAGCAACTCTAAGAGGACTAGCGGGGGGCCCTACGAGCAGTACTTC.

The V and J genes are TRBV5-1 and TRBJ1-1; no clear D. Germline CDR1 and CDR2: SGHRS and YFSETQ. Trimming removed 2 bases at V and 0 bases at J, with 14 bases between. This CDR3 has 16 amino acids. DNA of the CDR3: TGCGCCAGCAGCTTATGGTCCGGGAACATGAACACTGAAGCTTTCTTT. It yields the protein CASSLWSGNMNTEAFF.

The V gene is TRBV18, the J gene TRBJ1-3; 10 bases are a match to TRBD1. Unmatched junction bases numbered 5, after V lost 5 bases and J lost 1 base. The germline V gene has CDR1 KGHSH and CDR2 LQKENI. The CDR3 has 16 amino acids. The CDR3 sequence: CASSLGQGSSGNTIYF. In nucleotides, the CDR3 is TGTGCCAGCTCATTGGGACAGGGGTCTTCTGGAAACACCATATATTTT. Full variable domain (remainder filled in from reference TRBV18 and TRBJ1-3): NAGVMQNPRHLVRRRGQEARLRCSPMKGHSHVYWYRQLPEEGLKFMVYLQKENIIDESGMPKERFSAEFPKEGPSILRIQQVVRGDSAAYFCASSLGQGSSGNTIYFGEGSWLTVV.

The J gene is TRBJ1-4, the V gene TRBV27; 7 bases map to TRBD1. J gave up 6 bases and V 5 bases, and 9 bases lay outside the gene matches. In germline, CDR1 is MNHEY, CDR2 SMNVEV (reference sequence). The CDR3 is 15 residues long. In DNA, the CDR3 is TGTGCCAGCAGTCAGGGGACAGCAGACTATGAAAAACTGTTTTTT. Amino acid sequence: CASSQGTADYEKLFF. The complete variable domain, with remaining parts taken from reference TRBV27 and TRBJ1-4, reads EAQVTQNPRYLITVTGKKLTVTCSQNMNHEYMSWYRQDPGLGLRQIYYSMNVEVTDKGDVPEGYKVSRKEKRNFPLILESPSPNQTSLYFCASSQGTADYEKLFFGSGTQLSVL.

The chain couples TRBV7-2 to TRBJ1-5, with D perhaps TRBD1 (5 bases). Germline V gene lookup returns CDR1 SGHTA and CDR2 FQGNSA. The V and J ends lost 5 bases and 4 bases respectively, with 21 bases between them. CDR3 length: 17 amino acids. The CDR3 sequence is CASSTTPGKGRNQPQHF. CDR3 nucleotides: TGTGCCAGCAGCACGACGCCAGGGAAGGGAAGAAATCAGCCCCAGCATTTT.

The chain recombines TRBV30 with TRBJ2-7; D is ambiguous. The germline V gene has CDR1 GTSNPN and CDR2 SVGIG (reference sequence). The CDR3 is 12 amino acids. V was pared by 1 base and J by 3 bases, with 7 bases between. DNA of the CDR3: TGTGCCTGGAGTGAAACAAACTACGAGCAGTACTTC. It specifies CAWSETNYEQYF.